The clone carrying this T cell receptor beta chain was detected only a few times. Its antigen is unknown. This entry belongs to a study of CD8 T cells in ankylosing spondylitis. Each TCR beta library was made by quantitative 5'-RACE that incorporated molecular barcodes. TCRdb re-analysed the 5' RACE reads in MiXCR, keeping a single row per CDR3 protein. Of more than 600,000 distinct CDR3 sequences in the sample, over 15% are singletons; the top ten hold around 19%. Points from the study as a whole: Prior work had noted some motif variants in reactive arthritis blood and synovial fluid. Among TCR beta sequences, a motif of about 8 highly homologous variants appeared characteristic of ankylosing spondylitis blood.

The CDR3 has 16 residues. The germline CDR1 and CDR2 sequences are LNHNV and YYDKDF (reference sequence). V lost 2 bases to trimming and J lost 4 bases; unmatched junction nucleotides: 5. This rearrangement joins TRBV15 to TRBJ2-1, with 10 positions matching TRBD2. The TCR originated in a male donor with ankylosing spondylitis. What was sequenced was blood, either unsorted or a sorted T cell fraction (not recorded which). As DNA, the CDR3 is TGTGCCACCAGCAGACCATCTAGCGGGAGTTACAATGAGCAGTTCTTC. Amino acids: CATSRPSSGSYNEQFF. Complete variable domain (other parts from reference TRBV15 and TRBJ2-1): DAMVIQNPRYQVTQFGKPVTLSCSQTLNHNVMYWYQQKSSQAPKLLFHYYDKDFNNEADTPDNFQSRRPNTSFCFLDIRSPGLGDTAMYLCATSRPSSGSYNEQFFGPGTRLTVL.